These T cell receptor beta chains were read from a single sample in a study of early T cells in non-severe SARS-CoV-2 infection. Each CDR3 protein gets one entry after TCRdb re-called the 5' RACE reads with MiXCR. The profile shows about 84,000 distinct CDR3 sequences, about 12% of them singletons. The sequenced sample consisted of whole blood. The receptors originated from an adult who was a healthcare worker with PCR-confirmed SARS-CoV-2 infection or an uninfected control (not recorded which). Both conserved end residues are part of each CDR3. D genes are given only for firm matches. The size field is filled for only some rows; it gives once, few, many or a size class.

clone size: few
D gene: .
CDR3 length: 14
J gene: TRBJ2-7
V gene: TRBV10-3
CDR3 protein: CAIRGVGSTYEQYF
CDR3 DNA: TGTGCCATCAGGGGAGTTGGTAGTACCTACGAGCAGTACTTC

clone size: many
D gene: TRBD1
CDR3 length: 16
J gene: TRBJ1-2
V gene: TRBV28
CDR3 protein: CASSASGGRGPSGYTF
CDR3 DNA: TGTGCCAGCAGCGCATCCGGGGGCAGGGGGCCGAGTGGCTACACCTTC

clone size: many
D gene: .
CDR3 length: 13
J gene: TRBJ2-7
V gene: TRBV28
CDR3 protein: CASDTESSYEQYF
CDR3 DNA: TGTGCCAGCGACACTGAAAGCTCCTACGAGCAGTACTTC

clone size: .
D gene: .
CDR3 length: 15
J gene: TRBJ1-2
V gene: TRBV3-1
CDR3 protein: CASSRLRESRDGYTF
CDR3 DNA: TGTGCCAGCAGCCGCCTCAGGGAGTCAAGGGATGGCTACACCTTC

clone size: many
D gene: .
CDR3 length: 16
J gene: TRBJ2-3
V gene: TRBV30
CDR3 protein: CAWSFPGPLSTDTQYF
CDR3 DNA: TGTGCCTGGAGTTTTCCAGGGCCACTTAGCACAGATACGCAGTATTTT

clone size: many
D gene: TRBD1
CDR3 length: 16
J gene: TRBJ1-5
V gene: TRBV2
CDR3 protein: CASTDRTGLSNQPQHF
CDR3 DNA: TGTGCCAGCACCGACCGGACAGGCCTCTCCAATCAGCCCCAGCATTTT

clone size: many
D gene: TRBD2
CDR3 length: 18
J gene: TRBJ2-2
V gene: TRBV7-6
CDR3 protein: CASSLDTSGSWRAGELFF
CDR3 DNA: TGTGCCAGCAGCTTAGACACTAGCGGGAGCTGGCGGGCCGGGGAGCTGTTTTTT

clone size: .
D gene: .
CDR3 length: 15
J gene: TRBJ1-3
V gene: TRBV20-1
CDR3 protein: CSARFRGGKGNTIYF
CDR3 DNA: TGCAGTGCTAGATTTCGGGGCGGAAAAGGAAACACCATATATTTT

clone size: many
D gene: .
CDR3 length: 14
J gene: TRBJ2-3
V gene: TRBV18
CDR3 protein: CASSPLGGTDTQYF
CDR3 DNA: TGTGCCAGCTCACCACTTGGGGGCACAGATACGCAGTATTTT

clone size: .
D gene: .
CDR3 length: 13
J gene: TRBJ1-1
V gene: TRBV7-2
CDR3 protein: CASRAIDRSEAFF
CDR3 DNA: TGTGCCAGCAGGGCCATAGATCGTTCTGAAGCTTTCTTT